The rows below give T cell receptor beta chains drawn from one sample of a study of spatial heterogeneity in lung cancer. From the 5' RACE reads, TCRdb called clonotypes with MiXCR, one entry per CDR3 protein. The data contain under 5,000 distinct CDR3 sequences, roughly a tenth of them singletons. Sequencing used lung tumor tissue, obtained at surgery. All receptors come from a male donor with early-stage non-small cell lung cancer. The CDR3 runs from the conserved cysteine through the conserved F or W. D genes are given only for firm matches. A row's size may be missing; if present it is once, few, many or a size class.

J: TRBJ2-3; D: NA; V: TRBV28; length: 15; size: medium-sized; CDR3: CASSLQGFRTDTQYF; DNA: TGTGCCAGCAGTTTACAGGGGTTTCGCACAGATACGCAGTATTTT
J: TRBJ1-3; D: NA; V: TRBV28; length: 16; size: many; CDR3: CASSPGGVGPGNTIYF; DNA: TGTGCCAGCAGTCCCGGGGGCGTCGGACCTGGAAACACCATATATTTT
J: TRBJ2-6; D: NA; V: TRBV28; length: 15; size: few; CDR3: CASSSLGYGANVLTF; DNA: TGTGCCAGCAGTTCCCTAGGGTACGGGGCCAACGTCCTGACTTTC
J: TRBJ2-3; D: TRBD1; V: TRBV6-2/TRBV6-3; length: 14; size: few; CDR3: CASSSQGAEDTQYF; DNA: TGTGCCAGCAGTTCCCAGGGGGCGGAAGATACGCAGTATTTT
J: TRBJ1-4; D: TRBD1; V: TRBV27; length: 14; size: medium-sized; CDR3: CASSLSTGTGKLFF; DNA: TGTGCCAGCAGTTTATCAACCGGGACAGGCAAACTGTTTTTT
J: TRBJ2-5; D: TRBD2; V: TRBV29-1; length: 15; size: NA; CDR3: CSVEVGLVKIGTQYF; DNA: TGCAGCGTTGAAGTTGGACTAGTAAAAATAGGGACCCAGTACTTC
J: TRBJ2-2; D: NA; V: TRBV7-9; length: 16; size: few; CDR3: CASSFPGSTVTGELFF; DNA: TGTGCCAGCAGCTTTCCGGGCTCGACCGTCACCGGGGAGCTGTTTTTT
J: TRBJ2-5; D: TRBD2; V: TRBV10-1; length: 17; size: many; CDR3: CASSAGLAGMNQETQYF; DNA: TGCGCCAGCAGTGCGGGACTAGCGGGGATGAACCAAGAGACCCAGTACTTC
J: TRBJ1-3; D: NA; V: TRBV9; length: 15; size: few; CDR3: CASSPAGAPGNTIYF; DNA: TGTGCCAGCAGCCCGGCGGGGGCGCCTGGAAACACCATATATTTT
J: TRBJ2-7; D: TRBD2; V: TRBV6-1; length: 14; size: many; CDR3: CASRGLAGYYEQYF; DNA: TGTGCCAGCAGGGGACTAGCGGGTTACTACGAGCAGTACTTC
J: TRBJ2-3; D: TRBD2; V: TRBV10-3; length: 18; size: medium-sized; CDR3: CAISDWASGGGRTDTQYF; DNA: TGTGCCATCAGTGACTGGGCTAGCGGGGGAGGGAGGACAGATACGCAGTATTTT
J: TRBJ2-7; D: NA; V: TRBV15; length: 14; size: medium-sized; CDR3: CATRPDPSPGEQYF; DNA: TGTGCCACACGACCCGACCCGTCGCCGGGCGAGCAGTACTTC
J: TRBJ2-2; D: NA; V: TRBV12-3/TRBV12-4; length: 13; size: NA; CDR3: CASSALSTGELFF; DNA: TGTGCCAGCAGCGCTTTATCCACTGGGGAGCTGTTTTTT
J: TRBJ2-6; D: NA; V: TRBV12-3/TRBV12-4; length: 15; size: many; CDR3: CASRPRVSGANVLTF; DNA: TGTGCCAGCAGGCCCAGGGTCTCTGGGGCCAACGTCCTGACTTTC
J: TRBJ2-4; D: NA; V: TRBV6-2/TRBV6-3; length: 14; size: NA; CDR3: CASSYGGAENIQYF; DNA: TGTGCCAGCAGTTACGGAGGGGCGGAAAACATTCAGTACTTC
J: TRBJ2-3; D: NA; V: TRBV27; length: 14; size: many; CDR3: CASSPGLSTDTQYF; DNA: TGTGCCAGCAGCCCGGGACTCAGCACAGATACGCAGTATTTT
J: TRBJ2-1; D: NA; V: TRBV7-7; length: 15; size: few; CDR3: CASSLDGGGFNEQFF; DNA: TGTGCTAGCAGCTTAGACGGGGGCGGCTTCAATGAGCAGTTCTTC
J: TRBJ2-7; D: NA; V: TRBV20-1; length: 12; size: many; CDR3: CSASPLLYEQYF; DNA: TGCAGTGCTAGTCCCTTACTCTACGAGCAGTACTTC
J: TRBJ1-4; D: TRBD1; V: TRBV11-2; length: 14; size: medium-sized; CDR3: CASSASGGGEKLFF; DNA: TGTGCCAGCAGCGCCTCAGGGGGCGGTGAAAAACTGTTTTTT
J: TRBJ2-1; D: TRBD2; V: TRBV5-5; length: 13; size: many; CDR3: CASRLAEGNEQFF; DNA: TGTGCCAGCCGACTAGCCGAGGGGAATGAGCAGTTCTTC
J: TRBJ1-5; D: NA; V: TRBV20-1; length: 15; size: many; CDR3: CSASILDRFNQPQHF; DNA: TGCAGTGCTAGTATCCTCGACAGGTTCAATCAGCCCCAGCATTTT
J: TRBJ2-3; D: NA; V: TRBV29-1; length: 13; size: medium-sized; CDR3: CSAGLLHTDTQYF; DNA: TGCAGCGCTGGCCTCTTACACACAGATACGCAGTATTTT
J: TRBJ2-7; D: TRBD2; V: TRBV28; length: 16; size: few; CDR3: CASRPRTSGASYEQYF; DNA: TGTGCCAGCAGGCCGAGGACTAGCGGGGCCTCCTACGAGCAGTACTTC
J: TRBJ2-1; D: NA; V: TRBV7-2; length: 14; size: medium-sized; CDR3: CASSSGPGGTEQFF; DNA: TGTGCCAGCAGCTCCGGACCGGGGGGCACTGAGCAGTTCTTC
J: TRBJ1-5; D: NA; V: TRBV6-2/TRBV6-3; length: 15; size: medium-sized; CDR3: CASTPPGRGNQPQHF; DNA: TGTGCCAGCACCCCCCCAGGGCGAGGCAATCAGCCCCAGCATTTT
J: TRBJ2-1; D: NA; V: TRBV7-3; length: 13; size: medium-sized; CDR3: CASSLTGAGEQFF; DNA: TGTGCCAGCAGCTTAACTGGGGCGGGCGAGCAGTTCTTC
J: TRBJ2-7; D: TRBD1; V: TRBV6-2/TRBV6-3; length: 17; size: NA; CDR3: CASSYSLDRGYIYEQYF; DNA: TGTGCCAGCAGTTACTCCCTAGACAGGGGGTATATCTACGAGCAGTACTTC
J: TRBJ2-1; D: TRBD2; V: TRBV7-3; length: 17; size: many; CDR3: CASSFLAGGSSYNEQFF; DNA: TGTGCCAGCAGCTTCCTAGCGGGGGGATCCTCCTACAATGAGCAGTTCTTC
J: TRBJ2-2; D: NA; V: TRBV12-3/TRBV12-4; length: 14; size: medium-sized; CDR3: CASSFSVRTGELFF; DNA: TGTGCCAGCAGTTTTAGCGTGAGAACCGGGGAGCTGTTTTTT
J: TRBJ1-2; D: NA; V: TRBV4-3; length: 15; size: many; CDR3: CASSQERRRNYGYTF; DNA: TGCGCCAGCAGCCAAGAGAGGCGGAGGAACTATGGCTACACCTTC
J: TRBJ2-2; D: NA; V: TRBV7-2; length: 13; size: few; CDR3: CASSPQGTGELFF; DNA: TGTGCCAGCAGCCCGCAGGGCACCGGGGAGCTGTTTTTT
J: TRBJ2-3; D: NA; V: TRBV10-2; length: 13; size: few; CDR3: CASRDTLADTQYF; DNA: TGCGCCAGCAGGGATACTTTAGCAGATACGCAGTATTTT
J: TRBJ2-1; D: TRBD2; V: TRBV6-5; length: 12; size: many; CDR3: CASSQLAGGQFF; DNA: TGTGCCAGCAGTCAGCTAGCGGGAGGGCAGTTCTTC
J: TRBJ2-3; D: NA; V: TRBV6-6; length: 13; size: few; CDR3: CARGPLVADTQYF; DNA: TGTGCCAGGGGCCCTTTAGTAGCAGATACGCAGTATTTT
J: TRBJ1-2; D: NA; V: TRBV29-1; length: 15; size: many; CDR3: CSVEDKGRANYGYTF; DNA: TGCAGCGTTGAAGATAAGGGCAGGGCTAACTATGGCTACACCTTC
J: TRBJ2-5; D: NA; V: TRBV6-5; length: 15; size: many; CDR3: CASSSLLRAKETQYF; DNA: TGTGCCAGCAGCTCCCTACTAAGGGCCAAAGAGACCCAGTACTTC
J: TRBJ2-7; D: NA; V: TRBV5-5; length: 15; size: few; CDR3: CASSLIEAGDYEQYF; DNA: TGTGCCAGCAGCTTGATCGAAGCGGGTGACTACGAGCAGTACTTC
J: TRBJ2-5; D: NA; V: TRBV30; length: 17; size: NA; CDR3: CAWRSVQAGRSQETQYF; DNA: TGTGCCTGGAGGAGTGTACAGGCAGGGCGAAGCCAAGAGACCCAGTACTTC
J: TRBJ2-3; D: TRBD2; V: TRBV20-1; length: 15; size: medium-sized; CDR3: CSASGRGGDTDTQYF; DNA: TGCAGTGCTAGCGGACGGGGGGGGGACACAGATACGCAGTATTTT
J: TRBJ2-2; D: TRBD2; V: TRBV20-1; length: 14; size: few; CDR3: CSASLAGNTGELFF; DNA: TGCAGTGCTAGCCTAGCGGGGAACACCGGGGAGCTGTTTTTT
J: TRBJ2-3; D: NA; V: TRBV4-3; length: 16; size: NA; CDR3: CASSRAAGPSGDTQYF; DNA: TGCGCCAGCAGCCGAGCGGCGGGACCCTCGGGAGATACGCAGTATTTT